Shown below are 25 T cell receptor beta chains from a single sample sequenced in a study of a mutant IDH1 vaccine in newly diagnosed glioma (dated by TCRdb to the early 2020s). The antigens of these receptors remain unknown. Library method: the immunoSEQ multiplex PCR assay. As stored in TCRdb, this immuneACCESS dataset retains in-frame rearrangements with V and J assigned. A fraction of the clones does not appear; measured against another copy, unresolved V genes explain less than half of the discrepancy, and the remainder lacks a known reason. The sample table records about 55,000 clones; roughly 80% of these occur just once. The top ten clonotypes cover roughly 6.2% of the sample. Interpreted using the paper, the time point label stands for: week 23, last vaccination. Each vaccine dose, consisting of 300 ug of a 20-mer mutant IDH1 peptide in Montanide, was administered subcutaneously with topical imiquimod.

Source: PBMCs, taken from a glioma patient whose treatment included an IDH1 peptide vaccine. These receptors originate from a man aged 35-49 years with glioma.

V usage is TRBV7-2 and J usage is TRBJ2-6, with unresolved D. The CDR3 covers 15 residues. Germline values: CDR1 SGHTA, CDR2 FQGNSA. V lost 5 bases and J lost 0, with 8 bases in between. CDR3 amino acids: CASSLRSSGANVLTF. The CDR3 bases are TGTGCCAGCAGCCTCAGGAGCTCTGGGGCCAACGTCCTGACTTTC.

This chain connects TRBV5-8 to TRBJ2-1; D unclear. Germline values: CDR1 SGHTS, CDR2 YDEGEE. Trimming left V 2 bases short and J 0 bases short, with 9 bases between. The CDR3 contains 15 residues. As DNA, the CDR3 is TGTGCCAGCAGCTTTACGTACCTCTCCTACAATGAGCAGTTCTTC. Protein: CASSFTYLSYNEQFF.

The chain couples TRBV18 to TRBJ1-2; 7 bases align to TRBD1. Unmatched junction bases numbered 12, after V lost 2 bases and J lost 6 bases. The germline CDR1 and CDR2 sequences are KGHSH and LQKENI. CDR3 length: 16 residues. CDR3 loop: CASSPVQGFDADGYTF. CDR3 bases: TGTGCCAGCTCACCAGTACAGGGGTTCGACGCGGATGGCTACACCTTC.

CDR3 sequence: CASSEWGLGRSPLHF. The CDR3 nucleotides read TGTGCCAGCAGTGAGTGGGGACTAGGGCGTTCACCCCTCCACTTT. The rearrangement links TRBV6-1 to TRBJ1-6; TRBD1 is a possible D gene (5 bases). The germline gives CDR1 MNHNS, CDR2 SASEGT. V lost 3 bases to trimming and J lost 9 bases, with 15 bases between them. The CDR3 is made up of 15 amino acids.

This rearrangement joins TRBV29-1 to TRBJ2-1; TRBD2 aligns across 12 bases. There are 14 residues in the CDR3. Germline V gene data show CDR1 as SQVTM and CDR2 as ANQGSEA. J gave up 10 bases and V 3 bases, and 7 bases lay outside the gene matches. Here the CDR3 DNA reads TGCAGCGTTGACAGACTAGCGGGGGTTGGCGAGCAGTTCTTC. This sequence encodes CSVDRLAGVGEQFF.

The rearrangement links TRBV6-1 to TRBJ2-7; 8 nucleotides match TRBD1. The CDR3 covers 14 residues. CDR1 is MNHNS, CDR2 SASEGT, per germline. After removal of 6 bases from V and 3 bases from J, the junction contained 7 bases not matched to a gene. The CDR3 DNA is TGTGCCAGCAGGGTCCGACAGGGGTTCTACGAGCAGTACTTC. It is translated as CASRVRQGFYEQYF.

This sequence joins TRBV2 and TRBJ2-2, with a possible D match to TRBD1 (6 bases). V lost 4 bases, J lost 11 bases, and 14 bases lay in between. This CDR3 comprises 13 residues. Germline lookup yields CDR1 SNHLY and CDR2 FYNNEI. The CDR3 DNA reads TGTGCCAGCAGTGGACAGGAGCGGAGTGAGCTGTTTTTT. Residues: CASSGQERSELFF.

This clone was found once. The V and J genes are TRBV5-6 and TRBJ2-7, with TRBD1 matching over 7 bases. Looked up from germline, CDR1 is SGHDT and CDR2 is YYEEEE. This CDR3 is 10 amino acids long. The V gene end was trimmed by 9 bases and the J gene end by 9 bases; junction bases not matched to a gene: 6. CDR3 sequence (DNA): TGTGCCACCGTGACAGGGTGGCAGTACTTC. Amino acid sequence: CATVTGWQYF. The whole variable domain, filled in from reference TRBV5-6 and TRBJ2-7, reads DAGVTQSPTHLIKTRGQQVTLRCSPKSGHDTVSWYQQALGQGPQFIFQYYEEEERQRGNFPDRFSGHQFPNYSSELNVNALLLGDSALYLCATVTGWQYFGPGTRLTVT.

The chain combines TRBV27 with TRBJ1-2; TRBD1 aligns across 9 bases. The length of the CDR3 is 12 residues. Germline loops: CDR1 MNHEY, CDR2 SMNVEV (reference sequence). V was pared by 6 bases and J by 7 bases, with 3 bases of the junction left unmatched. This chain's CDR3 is CASRTGGGGYTF. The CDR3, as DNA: TGTGCCAGCAGGACAGGGGGGGGTGGCTACACCTTC.

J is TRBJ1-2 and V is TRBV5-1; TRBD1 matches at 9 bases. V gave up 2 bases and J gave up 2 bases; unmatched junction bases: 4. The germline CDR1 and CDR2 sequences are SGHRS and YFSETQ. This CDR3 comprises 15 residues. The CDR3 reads CASSLYRGLNYGYTF. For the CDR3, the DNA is TGCGCCAGCAGCTTATACAGGGGGCTGAACTATGGCTACACCTTC.

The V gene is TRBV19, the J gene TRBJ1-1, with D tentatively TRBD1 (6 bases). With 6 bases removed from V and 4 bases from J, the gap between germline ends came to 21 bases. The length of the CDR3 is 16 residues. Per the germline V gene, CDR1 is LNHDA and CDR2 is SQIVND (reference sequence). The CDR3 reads CASSGASQGRSTEAFF. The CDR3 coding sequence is TGTGCCAGTAGCGGTGCCTCACAGGGACGGAGCACTGAAGCTTTCTTT. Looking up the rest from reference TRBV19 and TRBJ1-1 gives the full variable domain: DGGITQSPKYLFRKEGQNVTLSCEQNLNHDAMYWYRQDPGQGLRLIYYSQIVNDFQKGDIAEGYSVSREKKESFPLTVTSAQKNPTAFYLCASSGASQGRSTEAFFGQGTRLTVV.

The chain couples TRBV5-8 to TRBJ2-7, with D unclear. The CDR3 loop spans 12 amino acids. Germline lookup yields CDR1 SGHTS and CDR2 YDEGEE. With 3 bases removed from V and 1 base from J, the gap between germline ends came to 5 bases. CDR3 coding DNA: TGTGCCAGCAGCTACACGTCCTACGAGCAGTACTTC. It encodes CASSYTSYEQYF. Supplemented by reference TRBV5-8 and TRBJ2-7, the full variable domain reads EAGVTQSPTHLIKTRGQQATLRCSPISGHTSVYWYQQALGLGLQFLLWYDEGEERNRGNFPPRFSGRQFPNYSSELNVNALELEDSALYLCASSYTSYEQYFGPGTRLTVT.

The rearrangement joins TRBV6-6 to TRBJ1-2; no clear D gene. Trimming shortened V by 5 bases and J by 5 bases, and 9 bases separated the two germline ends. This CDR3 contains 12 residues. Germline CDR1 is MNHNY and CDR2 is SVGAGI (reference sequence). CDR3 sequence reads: CASSKQAYGYTF. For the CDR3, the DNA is TGTGCCAGCAGTAAGCAAGCATATGGCTACACCTTC.

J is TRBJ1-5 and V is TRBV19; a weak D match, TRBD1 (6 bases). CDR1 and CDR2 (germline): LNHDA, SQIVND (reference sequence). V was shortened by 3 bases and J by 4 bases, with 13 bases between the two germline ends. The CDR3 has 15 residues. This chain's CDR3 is CASSIRTALNQPQHF. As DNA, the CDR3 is TGTGCCAGTAGTATCAGGACAGCCTTGAATCAGCCCCAGCATTTT.

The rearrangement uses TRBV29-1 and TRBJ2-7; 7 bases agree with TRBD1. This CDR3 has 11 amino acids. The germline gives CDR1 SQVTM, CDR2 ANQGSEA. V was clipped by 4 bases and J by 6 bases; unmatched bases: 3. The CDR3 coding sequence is TGCAGCGTTGGACAGGGAGTCGAGCAGTACTTC. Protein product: CSVGQGVEQYF.

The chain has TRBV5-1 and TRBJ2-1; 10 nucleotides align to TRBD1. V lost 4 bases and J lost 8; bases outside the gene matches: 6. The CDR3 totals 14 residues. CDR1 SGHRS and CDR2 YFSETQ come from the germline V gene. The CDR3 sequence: CASSHGTGVDEQFF. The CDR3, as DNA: TGCGCCAGCAGCCACGGGACAGGGGTAGATGAGCAGTTCTTC.

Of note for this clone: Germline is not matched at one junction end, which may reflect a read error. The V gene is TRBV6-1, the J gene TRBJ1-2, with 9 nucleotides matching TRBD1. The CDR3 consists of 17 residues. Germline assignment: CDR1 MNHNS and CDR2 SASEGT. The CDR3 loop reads CASTERDRAFANYGYTF. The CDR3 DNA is TGTGCCAGCACTGAACGGGACAGGGCCTTTGCTAACTATGGCTACACCTTC.

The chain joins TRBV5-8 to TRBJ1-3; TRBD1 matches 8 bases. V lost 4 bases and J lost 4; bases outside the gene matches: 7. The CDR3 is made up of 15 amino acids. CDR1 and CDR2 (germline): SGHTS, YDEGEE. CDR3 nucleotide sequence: TGTGCCAGCAGCCCGACAGGGGTGAGGGGAAACACCATATATTTT. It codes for CASSPTGVRGNTIYF.

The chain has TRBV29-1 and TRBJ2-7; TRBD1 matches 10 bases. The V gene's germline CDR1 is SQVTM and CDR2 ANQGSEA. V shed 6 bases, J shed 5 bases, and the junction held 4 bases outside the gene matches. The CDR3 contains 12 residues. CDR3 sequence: CSVAGTGDEQYF. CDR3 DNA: TGCAGCGTAGCCGGGACAGGGGACGAGCAGTACTTC.

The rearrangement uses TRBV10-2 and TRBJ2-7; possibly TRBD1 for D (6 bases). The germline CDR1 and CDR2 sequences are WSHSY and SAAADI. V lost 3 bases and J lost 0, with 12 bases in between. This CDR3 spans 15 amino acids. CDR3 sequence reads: CASSDVTGSSYEQYF. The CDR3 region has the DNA TGCGCCAGCAGTGACGTGACAGGTAGCTCCTACGAGCAGTACTTC.

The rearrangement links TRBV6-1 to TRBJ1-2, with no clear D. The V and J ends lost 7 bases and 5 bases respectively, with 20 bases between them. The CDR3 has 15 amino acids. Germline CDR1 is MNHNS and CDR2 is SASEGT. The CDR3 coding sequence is TGTGCCAGCAAGGTCTACCCGGACGGCGCATATGGCTACACCTTC. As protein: CASKVYPDGAYGYTF.

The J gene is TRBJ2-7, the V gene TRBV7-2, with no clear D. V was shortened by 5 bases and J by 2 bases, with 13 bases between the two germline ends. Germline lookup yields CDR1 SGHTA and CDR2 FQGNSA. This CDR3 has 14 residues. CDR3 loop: CASSPGSKPYEQYF. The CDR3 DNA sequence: TGTGCCAGCAGCCCCGGGTCAAAACCCTACGAGCAGTACTTC.

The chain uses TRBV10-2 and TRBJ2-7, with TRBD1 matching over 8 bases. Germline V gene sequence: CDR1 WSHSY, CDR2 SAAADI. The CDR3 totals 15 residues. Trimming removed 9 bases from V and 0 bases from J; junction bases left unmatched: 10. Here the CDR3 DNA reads TGCGCCAGTGGAGACCTGACAGGGGCCTCCTACGAGCAGTACTTC. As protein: CASGDLTGASYEQYF.

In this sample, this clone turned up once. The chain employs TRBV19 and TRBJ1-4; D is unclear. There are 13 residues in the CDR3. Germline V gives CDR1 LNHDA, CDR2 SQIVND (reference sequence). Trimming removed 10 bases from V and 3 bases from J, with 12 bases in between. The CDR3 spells CATSPAANEKLFF. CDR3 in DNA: TGTGCCACATCGCCTGCGGCTAATGAAAAACTGTTTTTT.

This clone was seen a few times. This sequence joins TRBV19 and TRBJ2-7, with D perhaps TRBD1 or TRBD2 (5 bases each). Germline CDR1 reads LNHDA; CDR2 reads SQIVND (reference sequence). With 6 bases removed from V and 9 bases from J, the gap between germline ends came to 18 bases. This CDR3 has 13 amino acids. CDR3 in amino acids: CASSKSAGDLQYF. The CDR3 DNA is TGTGCCAGTAGCAAAAGCGCCGGGGACCTGCAGTACTTC.